Following are 7 T cell receptor beta chains from one sample sequenced in a study of T cell responses to AZD1222 COVID-19 vaccine. The data were produced by immunoSEQ multiplex PCR, yet TCRdb's version contains in-frame clones alone and is incomplete. Of over 100,000 clones listed, 90% are singletons. The specimen was peripheral blood, collected on day 0 of AZD1222 vaccination. These receptors were obtained from an adult in good health.

The V call is TRBV6-5, the J call TRBJ1-2; 7 positions agree with TRBD1. CDR3 length: 15 amino acids. Germline V lookup: CDR1 MNHEY, CDR2 SVGAGI. Trimming took 7 bases from V and 8 from J; bases not matched to a gene: 16. The CDR3 region has the DNA TGTGCCAGCAACCCAAATTCGGCGGGACAGTTAGGCTACACCTTC. Translation gives CASNPNSAGQLGYTF.

Only one count was recorded for this clone. J is TRBJ2-1 and V is TRBV7-8, with TRBD1 identical over 10 bases. V was pared by 6 bases and J by 1 base, with 3 bases of the junction left unmatched. The germline V gene encodes CDR1 SGHVS and CDR2 FQNEAQ. The CDR3 has 15 residues. The CDR3 here is CASRLDRGSYNEQFF. CDR3 sequence (DNA): TGTGCCAGCAGATTGGACAGGGGGTCCTACAATGAGCAGTTCTTC.

The chain employs TRBV9 and TRBJ1-1; maybe TRBD1 (6 bases). The CDR3 has 15 residues. V shed 3 bases and J shed 1 base, with 13 bases lying between them. CDR1 SGDLS and CDR2 YYNGEE come from the germline V gene. CDR3 bases: TGTGCCAGCAGCGCAGGGGACTCCTCGAACACTGAAGCTTTCTTT. This gives the protein CASSAGDSSNTEAFF.

The genes are TRBV4-2 and TRBJ2-2; 9 bases match TRBD1. CDR3 length equals 17 residues. Germline CDR1 and CDR2: LGHNA and YNFKEQ. With 0 bases clipped from V and 7 bases from J, the junction kept 9 bases outside the gene matches. In nucleotides, the CDR3 is TGTGCCAGCAGCCAAGATCTCGAGGGGACAGGGATCGGGGAGCTGTTTTTT. It specifies CASSQDLEGTGIGELFF.

The chain employs TRBV19 and TRBJ2-1; perhaps D is TRBD1 or TRBD2 (5 bases each). CDR3 size: 11 residues. Trimming left V 3 bases short and J 13 bases short, with 10 bases between. Per the germline V gene, CDR1 is LNHDA and CDR2 is SQIVND (reference sequence). This CDR3 is CASSIQGPQFF. CDR3 in DNA: TGTGCCAGTAGTATCCAGGGACCCCAGTTCTTC. Using reference TRBV19 and TRBJ2-1 for the parts outside the CDR3, the full variable domain is DGGITQSPKYLFRKEGQNVTLSCEQNLNHDAMYWYRQDPGQGLRLIYYSQIVNDFQKGDIAEGYSVSREKKESFPLTVTSAQKNPTAFYLCASSIQGPQFFGPGTRLTVL.

The chain uses TRBV19 and TRBJ2-5; 8 bases are a match to TRBD2. The CDR3 has 15 residues. CDR1 LNHDA and CDR2 SQIVND come from the germline V gene (reference sequence). J lost 5 bases, V lost 4 bases, and 9 bases had no gene match. The CDR3 bases are TGTGCCAGTAGTAAGGGACTAGAGTTTGGTGAGACCCAGTACTTC. Protein product: CASSKGLEFGETQYF.

This chain connects TRBV19 to TRBJ2-7, with no clear D. V was cut by 5 bases and J by 1 base, with 12 bases left in between. The germline CDR1 and CDR2 sequences are LNHDA and SQIVND (reference sequence). CDR3 size: 14 residues. CDR3: CASSWFGRSYEQYF. The DNA of the CDR3 is TGTGCCAGTAGTTGGTTCGGCCGTTCCTACGAGCAGTACTTC.